Described below is a single T cell receptor (beta chain) sequence and its context. Antigen: not known. The entry originates in a study of graft-versus-host responses after intestinal transplantation. Study context: Anti-thymocyte globulin was used for induction in all recipients, who then took tacrolimus and steroids for two to four years. Overall study results and limits: Allograft clonal ratios (graft-versus-host to host-versus-graft) were high in patients who had graft-donor T cell macrochimerism. Researchers found GvH clones in recipient marrow, and some showed up first in ileum or blood.

In germline, CDR1 is ENHRY, CDR2 SYGVKD. V was shortened by 0 bases and J by 7 bases, with 15 bases between the two germline ends. The CDR3 contains 16 residues. Sequenced by immunoSEQ multiplex PCR; TCRdb stores in-frame clones only, minus some. The sample holds tens of thousands of clones, 90% to 95% seen once. The TCR was taken from a human donor who was the organ donor for an intestinal transplant. The chain couples TRBV10-3 to TRBJ1-4, with D unresolved. The specimen was unstimulated CD4+ T cells sorted from spleen or lymph node cells, collected before transplant. The CDR3 DNA is TGTGCCATCAGTGAGTCGAGCGTGGGTGTACGTGAAAAACTGTTTTTT. Translation: CAISESSVGVREKLFF.